The clone carrying this T cell receptor (beta chain) occurred many times. Its matching antigen is unknown. Scientists made TCR beta libraries using quantitative 5'-RACE with molecular barcodes. In TCRdb, the 5' RACE reads were re-called with MiXCR into one record per CDR3 protein. Of 80,000 to 100,000 distinct CDR3 sequences listed, 8% to 10% are singletons. This sample is part of a study of CD8 T cells in ankylosing spondylitis. Trimming removed 1 base from V and 3 bases from J; junction bases left unmatched: 6. The germline V gene has CDR1 LGHNA and CDR2 YNFKEQ. The CDR3 is 16 amino acids. Study-wide results and caveats: Typical of ankylosing spondylitis blood, it appeared, was a TCR beta motif of eight highly homologous variants. With a CD8+ phenotype, disease-linked clones were relatively rare in peripheral blood. Some motif variants were previously reported in reactive arthritis synovial fluid and blood.

The clonotype was recovered from a male donor with ankylosing spondylitis or in good health (not recorded which). Sequenced material: blood, either unsorted or a sorted T cell fraction (not recorded which). The rearrangement joins TRBV4-2 to TRBJ1-5; 7 bases agree with TRBD1. The CDR3 nucleotides read TGTGCCAGCAGCCAAGGAGGGGGCCCTTTCAATCAGCCCCAGCATTTT. It encodes CASSQGGGPFNQPQHF.